Below are 15 T cell receptor beta chains sequenced from a single sample in a study of graft-versus-host responses after intestinal transplantation. For these TCRs, the target antigens are not known. Clones were read by immunoSEQ multiplex PCR, and TCRdb kept only the in-frame ones, dropping some. The sample lists 130,000 to 150,000 clones, around 90% occurring once. Sequencing was performed on unstimulated CD4+ T cells sorted from spleen or lymph node cells, taken before intestinal transplant. These receptors were taken from a human donor who received an intestinal transplant.

The DNA of the CDR3 is TGTGCCACCAGCAGCGTAACTAGCGGGAGGTACTCCTACGAGCAGTACTTC. It specifies CATSSVTSGRYSYEQYF. The rearrangement links TRBV15 to TRBJ2-7, with 12 positions matching TRBD2. The V gene end was trimmed by 3 bases and the J gene end by 0 bases; junction bases not matched to a gene: 6. There are 17 residues in the CDR3. CDR1 LNHNV and CDR2 YYDKDF come from the germline V gene (reference sequence).

This chain links TRBV5-3 with TRBJ2-1; D ambiguous. TRBV5-3 is annotated as an ORF whose role is uncertain. The CDR3 extends over 15 amino acids. V lost 2 bases and J lost 3, with 12 bases in between. In DNA form, the CDR3 reads TGTGCCAGAAGCTTCACAAGACCTAACTACAATGAGCAGTTCTTC. As protein: CARSFTRPNYNEQFF.

This chain links TRBV4-2 with TRBJ1-2, with D uncertain. The germline gives CDR1 LGHNA, CDR2 YNFKEQ. CDR3 size: 14 residues. Trimming took off 1 base at V and 3 bases at J, with 9 bases between the two ends. The CDR3 loop is CASSQGQEYYGYTF. The CDR3 region has the DNA TGTGCCAGCAGCCAAGGGCAGGAGTACTATGGCTACACCTTC.

This sequence joins TRBV6-6 and TRBJ2-7, with 8 bases identical to TRBD1. After removal of 5 bases from V and 1 base from J, the junction contained 10 bases not matched to a gene. CDR1 is MNHNY and CDR2 is SVGAGI in the germline V gene (reference sequence). The CDR3 consists of 16 residues. For the CDR3, the DNA is TGTGCCAGCAGTCCCCGCGCCCGGACAGGGTCCTACGAGCAGTACTTC. Encoded protein: CASSPRARTGSYEQYF.

The V and J genes are TRBV7-6 and TRBJ2-3, with D uncertain. V dropped 2 bases and J dropped 0 bases, with 6 bases sitting between them. Germline lookup yields CDR1 SGHVS and CDR2 FNYEAQ. The length of the CDR3 is 14 residues. The CDR3 reads CASSLIASTDTQYF. The CDR3 DNA sequence: TGTGCCAGCAGCTTAATCGCGAGCACAGATACGCAGTATTTT.

The rearrangement uses TRBV5-1 and TRBJ2-1; TRBD2 matches at 8 bases. CDR3 length equals 16 residues. J gave up 1 base and V 0 bases, and 3 bases lay outside the gene matches. Germline loops: CDR1 SGHRS, CDR2 YFSETQ. The CDR3, as DNA: TGCGCCAGCAGCTTGGGAGTAGCGGGATCCTACAATGAGCAGTTCTTC. It is translated as CASSLGVAGSYNEQFF.

This clone was observed a single time. The J gene is TRBJ2-1, the V gene TRBV7-9, with 13 nucleotides matching TRBD2. CDR1 SEHNR and CDR2 FQNEAQ come from the germline V gene (reference sequence). V dropped 4 bases and J dropped 5; count of bases not matched to a gene: 5. The CDR3 runs 16 residues. This CDR3 is CASSSTSGRRNNEQFF. CDR3 nucleotides: TGTGCCAGCAGCTCGACTAGCGGGAGGCGGAACAATGAGCAGTTCTTC.

This sequence joins TRBV6-4 and TRBJ2-1, with 9 bases identical to TRBD2. This CDR3 has 12 amino acids. Germline trimming cut 11 bases from V and 4 bases from J; bases unmatched to any gene: 3. Germline V gene data show CDR1 as MRHNA and CDR2 as SNTAGT. CDR3: CARLAVYNEQFF. The CDR3 DNA is TGTGCCCGACTAGCGGTATACAATGAGCAGTTCTTC.

With respect to this clone: This specimen includes other DNA sequences encoding the same CDR3. This chain joins TRBV18 and TRBJ2-3; D gene uncertain. The CDR3 covers 13 residues. Trimming took 0 bases from V and 0 from J, leaving 1 base between them. Per the germline V gene, CDR1 is KGHSH and CDR2 is LQKENI. In DNA form, the CDR3 reads TGTGCCAGCTCACCACCAAGCACAGATACGCAGTATTTT. Its translation is CASSPPSTDTQYF.

The chain recombines TRBV30 with TRBJ1-5, with D unresolved. The CDR3 consists of 12 residues. V was trimmed by 3 bases and J by 3 bases, leaving 6 bases between them. The germline CDR1 and CDR2 sequences are GTSNPN and SVGIG (reference sequence). The CDR3 bases are TGTGCCTGGAGCGGGTACAATCAGCCCCAGCATTTT. The encoded protein is CAWSGYNQPQHF.

The genes are TRBV28 and TRBJ2-5, with TRBD2 matching 13 bases. V trimming: 5 bases; J trimming: 5 bases; junction bases outside the gene matches: 2. Germline CDR1 and CDR2: MDHEN and SYDVKM. The CDR3 is made up of 14 amino acids. The CDR3 coding sequence is TGTGCCAGCAGTGTGACTAGCGGGAGGGAGACCCAGTACTTC. This sequence encodes CASSVTSGRETQYF.

V and J are TRBV10-3 and TRBJ2-3; D might be TRBD1 (5 bases). The CDR3 is 14 amino acids. Trimming removed 6 bases from V and 0 bases from J, with 10 bases in between. Germline CDR1 reads ENHRY; CDR2 reads SYGVKD. CDR3 bases: TGTGCCATCAGGAGACAGTTTAGCACAGATACGCAGTATTTT. This gives the protein CAIRRQFSTDTQYF.

This chain uses TRBV6-5 with TRBJ2-1; 8 nucleotides agree with TRBD1. Germline CDR1 MNHEY, CDR2 SVGAGI. V was pared by 4 bases and J by 6 bases, with 11 bases of the junction left unmatched. This CDR3 is built from 16 residues. The CDR3 sequence is CASSSRSTGGLNEQFF. The CDR3 DNA reads as TGTGCCAGCAGTTCCCGTAGCACAGGGGGTCTCAATGAGCAGTTCTTC.

The CDR3 sequence: CASSLRGLAGGLPFF. The CDR3 DNA sequence: TGTGCCAGCAGTTTAAGGGGACTAGCGGGAGGCCTCCCGTTCTTC. The chain joins TRBV28 to TRBJ2-1; TRBD2 agrees at 15 bases. CDR1 is MDHEN and CDR2 is SYDVKM in the germline V gene. V dropped 2 bases and J dropped 15; count of bases not matched to a gene: 8. The CDR3 spans 15 residues.

V gene TRBV27 combines with J gene TRBJ1-2; D may be TRBD1 (6 bases). There are 13 residues in the CDR3. Germline V CDR1 and CDR2: MNHEY, SMNVEV (reference sequence). Trimming took 6 bases from V and 3 from J, leaving 11 bases between them. The CDR3 sequence is CASRDSDYYGYTF. The CDR3 DNA reads as TGTGCCAGCAGGGACAGTGACTACTATGGCTACACCTTC.